One and the same sample provided the 28 T cell receptor beta chains below, sequenced in a study of blood T cell repertoires in COVID-19. Data came from immunoSEQ multiplex PCR; TCRdb stores just in-frame clones and leaves some out. The sample holds 250,000 or so clones, just under 85% seen once. Sequenced material: peripheral blood. These receptors all stem from a man over 45 with acute or convalescent COVID-19.

Here the CDR3 DNA reads TGCGCCAGCAGCCCCCGGGAAACAGGGGCCGGCACAGATACGCAGTATTTT. Translated, it gives CASSPRETGAGTDTQYF. This chain joins TRBV4-1 and TRBJ2-3; 7 nucleotides agree with TRBD1. CDR1 is MGHRA, CDR2 YSYEKL, per germline. This CDR3 spans 17 amino acids. With V trimmed by 4 bases and J by 1 base, 11 bases remained unmatched.

The chain recombines TRBV6-2 or TRBV6-3 with TRBJ1-5; 7 bases are shared with TRBD1. CDR3 length equals 16 residues. Germline-derived CDR1 and CDR2 are MNHEY and SVGEGT. Unmatched junction bases numbered 11, after V lost 0 bases and J lost 9 bases. The CDR3 sequence is CASSYSQTGLGRPQHF. CDR3 DNA: TGTGCCAGCAGTTACTCGCAGACAGGGTTAGGGAGGCCCCAGCATTTT.

The V gene is TRBV28, the J gene TRBJ1-4, with D perhaps matching TRBD1 (5 bases). The ends were cut back, 5 bases at V and 6 bases at J, with 16 bases in the middle. Germline V lookup: CDR1 MDHEN, CDR2 SYDVKM. The CDR3 is 15 amino acids. The CDR3 sequence: CASSTRRIGDEKLFF. The CDR3 DNA is TGTGCCAGCAGTACCAGACGGATAGGGGATGAAAAACTGTTTTTT.

The rearrangement joins TRBV6-5 to TRBJ2-3, with D hard to call. Deletions cut 10 bases from V and 2 bases from J, with 13 bases between. The CDR3 length is 13 residues. Germline values: CDR1 MNHEY, CDR2 SVGAGI. CDR3 in DNA: TGTGCCACTGGGCCCGGCTCCACAGATACGCAGTATTTT. This sequence encodes CATGPGSTDTQYF.

This rearrangement joins TRBV28 to TRBJ1-6, with D unclear. V lost 2 bases, J lost 0 bases, and 5 bases lay in between. This CDR3 is built from 15 residues. The V gene's germline CDR1 is MDHEN and CDR2 SYDVKM. The CDR3 region is CASSLGLSYNSPLHF. Here the CDR3 DNA reads TGTGCCAGCAGTTTAGGCCTCTCCTATAATTCACCCCTCCACTTT.

The gene calls are TRBV7-3 and TRBJ2-3; 9 bases match TRBD1. Germline CDR1 SGHTA, CDR2 FQGTGA. The CDR3 is 14 residues long. J was trimmed by 6 bases and V by 8 bases; bases with no gene match: 9. The CDR3 reads CASGDGTGTDTQYF. Written as DNA, the CDR3 is TGTGCCAGCGGAGATGGGACAGGGACCGATACGCAGTATTTT. Looking up the rest from reference TRBV7-3 and TRBJ2-3 gives the full variable domain: GAGVSQTPSNKVTEKGKYVELRCDPISGHTALYWYRQSLGQGPEFLIYFQGTGAADDSGLPNDRFFAVRPEGSVSTLKIQRTERGDSAVYLCASGDGTGTDTQYFGPGTRLTVL.

The chain's CDR3 is CASSVRQGSNDYGYTF. The CDR3 region has the DNA TGTGCCAGCAGCGTCAGACAGGGGTCTAATGACTATGGCTACACCTTC. The chain carries TRBV7-9 and TRBJ1-2, with 8 bases lining up with TRBD1. The length of the CDR3 is 16 residues. The germline gives CDR1 SEHNR, CDR2 FQNEAQ (reference sequence). V lost 5 bases and J lost 3; bases outside the gene matches: 11. The full variable domain, rest sourced from reference TRBV7-9 and TRBJ1-2, is DTGVSQNPRHKITKRGQNVTFRCDPISEHNRLYWYRQTLGQGPEFLTYFQNEAQLEKSRLLSDRFSAERPKGSFSTLEIQRTEQGDSAMYLCASSVRQGSNDYGYTFGSGTRLTVV.

This chain connects TRBV6-6 to TRBJ1-3; D remains unclear. This CDR3 contains 15 residues. Trimming cost V 2 bases and J 1 base, with 9 bases left between them. The germline V gene encodes CDR1 MNHNY and CDR2 SVGAGI (reference sequence). CDR3 residues: CASSYPGYSGNTIYF. Written as DNA, the CDR3 is TGTGCCAGCAGTTACCCAGGATATTCTGGAAACACCATATATTTT.

The gene calls are TRBV5-1 and TRBJ2-1; 11 bases map to TRBD2. The germline V gene encodes CDR1 SGHRS and CDR2 YFSETQ. Trimming removed 2 bases from V and 2 bases from J; junction bases left unmatched: 9. This CDR3 contains 18 residues. CDR3 sequence: CASSFRLAGLSPYNEQFF. Written as DNA, the CDR3 is TGCGCCAGCAGCTTTCGACTAGCGGGACTATCGCCCTACAATGAGCAGTTCTTC.

The J gene is TRBJ1-2, the V gene TRBV11-3, with 8 bases that match TRBD1. Germline V CDR1 and CDR2: SGHNT, YENEEA. The CDR3 loop spans 16 amino acids. Trimming took 5 bases from V and 3 from J; bases not matched to a gene: 11. The CDR3 reads CASSPLRTGSDYGYTF. The CDR3 coding sequence is TGTGCCAGCAGCCCACTTCGGACAGGGAGCGACTATGGCTACACCTTC.

The chain uses TRBV28 and TRBJ1-4; TRBD1 is a possible D gene (5 bases). This CDR3 is 15 amino acids long. Germline V gene lookup returns CDR1 MDHEN and CDR2 SYDVKM. Trimming left V 4 bases short and J 3 bases short, with 12 bases between. CDR3: CASSSGGAANEKLFF. The CDR3 DNA reads TGTGCCAGCAGTTCAGGCGGGGCGGCTAATGAAAAACTGTTTTTT.

This chain links TRBV11-1 with TRBJ2-7; weak D call: TRBD2 (7 bases). The CDR3 has 15 amino acids. Germline values: CDR1 SGHAT, CDR2 FQDESV (reference sequence). Trimming left V 2 bases short and J 3 bases short, with 14 bases between. CDR3 amino acids: CASSLRGGTYYEQYF. As DNA, the CDR3 is TGTGCCAGCAGCTTAAGGGGGGGGACATACTACGAGCAGTACTTC.

The chain combines TRBV10-3 with TRBJ2-1; 8 bases fit TRBD1. The CDR3 has 15 residues. The J segment lost 5 bases and the V segment lost 3 bases, leaving 6 bases of the junction unmatched. Germline CDR1 is ENHRY and CDR2 is SYGVKD. The CDR3 loop is CAISERTGKDNEQFF. CDR3 in DNA: TGTGCCATCAGTGAAAGGACAGGGAAGGACAATGAGCAGTTCTTC.

The chain combines TRBV7-8 with TRBJ1-2; the D is unclear. The CDR3 is 14 residues long. From germline, CDR1 is SGHVS and CDR2 FQNEAQ. Trimming took off 1 base at V and 6 bases at J, with 12 bases between the two ends. The CDR3 reads CASSLGLSGDGYTF. The CDR3 coding sequence is TGTGCCAGCAGCTTAGGGTTGAGCGGGGATGGCTACACCTTC.

The rearrangement joins TRBV7-3 to TRBJ1-1; TRBD1 is a possible D gene (5 bases). The V end lost 0 bases, the J end lost 0 bases, and 8 bases lay between the germline ends. This CDR3 comprises 15 residues. Germline assignment: CDR1 SGHTA and CDR2 FQGTGA. For the CDR3, the DNA is TGTGCCAGCAGCTTAACGACAGCCATGAACACTGAAGCTTTCTTT. As protein: CASSLTTAMNTEAFF.

Comments on this clone: Being one base from a much bigger clone, this may be a read error. The chain uses TRBV3-1 (or the pseudogene TRBV3-2) and TRBJ1-5; 7 positions match TRBD1. Germline CDR1 reads LGHDT; CDR2 reads YNNKEL (reference sequence). V gave up 4 bases and J gave up 0 bases; unmatched junction bases: 3. This CDR3 is 15 amino acids long. CDR3 bases: TGTGCCAGCAGCCCCGGGACAGTTAGCAATCAGCCCCAGCATTTT. Translating it yields CASSPGTVSNQPQHF.

The sample holds one count of this clone. The V call is TRBV24-1, the J call TRBJ2-2, with D possibly being TRBD1 (6 bases). Looked up from germline, CDR1 is KGHDR and CDR2 is SFDVKD. V was trimmed by 2 bases and J by 2 bases, leaving 14 bases between them. The CDR3 runs to 17 residues. The CDR3 here is CATSDWTVVPNTGELFF. CDR3 in DNA: TGTGCCACCAGTGATTGGACAGTTGTGCCTAACACCGGGGAGCTGTTTTTT.

J is TRBJ2-7 and V is TRBV5-1, with 8 bases identical to TRBD1. V was clipped by 3 bases and J by 0 bases; unmatched bases: 8. Germline V gives CDR1 SGHRS, CDR2 YFSETQ. The CDR3 is made up of 16 amino acids. CDR3 sequence (DNA): TGCGCCAGCAGCTGGGAGAAGGGACAGGTCTCCTACGAGCAGTACTTC. Protein: CASSWEKGQVSYEQYF.

The chain couples TRBV6-1 to TRBJ2-1; TRBD2 aligns across 8 bases. V shed 3 bases and J 10 bases; nucleotides not matched to a gene: 8. The germline V gene encodes CDR1 MNHNS and CDR2 SASEGT. The CDR3 totals 14 residues. The CDR3 loop is CASSDRGGRGEQFF. The CDR3 DNA follows: TGTGCCAGCAGTGACCGGGGGGGCCGTGGAGAGCAGTTCTTC.

The J gene is TRBJ2-7, the V gene TRBV27, with 8 positions matching TRBD2. J was trimmed by 0 bases and V by 8 bases; bases with no gene match: 6. Germline V gene lookup returns CDR1 MNHEY and CDR2 SMNVEV (reference sequence). The CDR3 totals 14 residues. The CDR3, as DNA: TGTGCCAGCTTCGGGACTAGGAGCTCCTACGAGCAGTACTTC. Protein: CASFGTRSSYEQYF.

The chain joins TRBV2 to TRBJ1-1; TRBD1 agrees at 11 bases. Germline V gives CDR1 SNHLY, CDR2 FYNNEI. Trimming at V came to 6 bases and at J to 0 bases, leaving 3 bases not matched to a gene. CDR3 size: 15 residues. The CDR3 DNA reads as TGTGCCAGCAGCCGGACAGGGGGCATGAACACTGAAGCTTTCTTT. This translates into CASSRTGGMNTEAFF. Complete variable domain (other parts from reference TRBV2 and TRBJ1-1): EPEVTQTPSHQVTQMGQEVILRCVPISNHLYFYWYRQILGQKVEFLVSFYNNEISEKSEIFDDQFSVERPDGSNFTLKIRSTKLEDSAMYFCASSRTGGMNTEAFFGQGTRLTVV.

The chain has TRBV30 and TRBJ1-2; D might be TRBD1 (6 bases). Germline CDR1 GTSNPN, CDR2 SVGIG (reference sequence). This CDR3 has 12 amino acids. Deletions cut 4 bases from V and 1 base from J, with 7 bases between. As DNA, the CDR3 is TGTGCCTGGAACAGGGTTAACTATGGCTACACCTTC. This sequence encodes CAWNRVNYGYTF.

The V and J genes are TRBV3-1 (or the pseudogene TRBV3-2) and TRBJ1-6; possible D gene TRBD1, 5 bases. The CDR3 contains 16 residues. Trimming stripped 1 base from V and 10 bases from J, with 17 bases between. CDR1 and CDR2 from the germline V gene are LGHDT and YNNKEL (reference sequence). CDR3 coding DNA: TGTGCCAGCAGCCAAGGGCGGATGCAGGGCGGATCACCCCTCCACTTT. Translated: CASSQGRMQGGSPLHF.

The V gene is TRBV6-5, the J gene TRBJ2-7; D is possibly TRBD2 (6 bases). The CDR3 has 15 amino acids. V was clipped by 5 bases and J by 3 bases, with 17 bases between them. Germline CDR1 reads MNHEY; CDR2 reads SVGAGI. As DNA, the CDR3 is TGTGCCAGCAGTACGATTCCGGGAGCTGTCTACGAGCAGTACTTC. This gives the protein CASSTIPGAVYEQYF.

This sequence joins TRBV14 and TRBJ2-2; perhaps TRBD1 as D (6 bases). Germline loops: CDR1 SGHDN, CDR2 FVKESK. This CDR3 contains 16 residues. Trimming left V 4 bases short and J 0 bases short, with 12 bases between. CDR3 coding DNA: TGTGCCAGCAGCCTCCGTCCAGGGGCGAACACCGGGGAGCTGTTTTTT. Protein product: CASSLRPGANTGELFF.

V usage is TRBV12-3 or TRBV12-4 and J usage is TRBJ2-7, with 7 positions matching TRBD2. The CDR3 extends over 12 amino acids. V trimming: 5 bases; J trimming: 6 bases; junction bases outside the gene matches: 4. The CDR3 here is CASSTTSAEQYF. CDR3 nucleotide sequence: TGTGCCAGCAGTACCACTAGCGCCGAGCAGTACTTC.

V and J are TRBV30 and TRBJ1-3; no clear D. This CDR3 is built from 15 residues. Looked up from germline, CDR1 is GTSNPN and CDR2 is SVGIG (reference sequence). The ends were cut back, 4 bases at V and 0 bases at J, with 13 bases in the middle. CDR3 DNA sequence: TGTGCCTGGACCCGGCAGGCCTACTCTGGAAACACCATATATTTT. Translated: CAWTRQAYSGNTIYF. Combining the CDR3 with reference TRBV30 and TRBJ1-3 gives the whole variable domain SQTIHQWPATLVQPVGSPLSLECTVEGTSNPNLYWYRQAAGRGLQLLFYSVGIGQISSEVPQNLSASRPQDRQFILSSKKLLLSDSGFYLCAWTRQAYSGNTIYFGEGSWLTVV.

This chain uses TRBV28 with TRBJ1-1; D call uncertain. CDR3 length: 12 residues. The V gene lost 6 bases and the J gene lost 4 bases, with 9 bases spanning the gap. Germline V gene data show CDR1 as MDHEN and CDR2 as SYDVKM. CDR3 sequence: CASSPFPTEAFF. As DNA, the CDR3 is TGTGCCAGCAGCCCTTTCCCCACTGAAGCTTTCTTT.